The 31 T cell receptor beta chains below were found in one sample sequenced in a study of T cell repertoires in ileal Crohn's disease. Measured with immunoSEQ multiplex PCR; TCRdb has only the in-frame clones, and not every one. The repertoire holds tens of thousands of clones, with about 81% as singletons. The sequenced sample was ileal tissue. These receptors were obtained from an adult with Crohn's disease.

This clone was counted a single time. This chain uses TRBV6-5 with TRBJ2-7; no clear D gene. Trimming shortened V by 6 bases and J by 2 bases, and 5 bases separated the two germline ends. Germline V gives CDR1 MNHEY, CDR2 SVGAGI. The CDR3 sequence is 11 residues long. The CDR3 DNA is TGTGCCAGCAGCAATGCCTACGAGCAGTACTTC. This encodes CASSNAYEQYF.

This rearrangement joins TRBV28 to TRBJ2-7, with 7 bases aligning to TRBD1. This CDR3 is 13 amino acids long. The trim removed 5 bases at V and 9 bases at J, leaving 10 bases unmatched. Germline assignment: CDR1 MDHEN and CDR2 SYDVKM. This CDR3 is CASSPYDRVAQYF. In nucleotides, the CDR3 is TGTGCCAGCAGTCCCTATGACAGGGTGGCGCAGTACTTC.

J is TRBJ2-3 and V is TRBV6-5; 7 positions agree with TRBD2. Looked up from germline, CDR1 is MNHEY and CDR2 is SVGAGI. The CDR3 has 14 residues. J lost 6 bases, V lost 0 bases, and 3 bases had no gene match. CDR3 sequence (DNA): TGTGCCAGCAGTTACTCGCGACTAGCCGATACGCAGTATTTT. Protein sequence: CASSYSRLADTQYF.

In this sample, this clone turned up once. The chain carries TRBV10-2 and TRBJ1-2; 9 nucleotides match TRBD1. V was pared by 4 bases and J by 13 bases, with 7 bases of the junction left unmatched. The length of the CDR3 is 12 residues. In germline, CDR1 is WSHSY, CDR2 SAAADI. Written as DNA, the CDR3 is TGCGCCAGCAGTGGGGGACAGGGAGTTATCACCTTC. Its translation is CASSGGQGVITF.

V is TRBV18 and J is TRBJ1-1; 8 bases map to TRBD1. This CDR3 is built from 15 residues. V shed 5 bases, J shed 4 bases, and the junction held 9 bases outside the gene matches. Per the germline V gene, CDR1 is KGHSH and CDR2 is LQKENI. CDR3 coding DNA: TGTGCCAGCTCAACGAGGACAGGGAGTGGCACTGAAGCTTTCTTT. It translates to CASSTRTGSGTEAFF.

The J gene is TRBJ2-2, the V gene TRBV13, with TRBD2 identical over 9 bases. Germline assignment: CDR1 PRHDT and CDR2 FYEKMQ (reference sequence). Trimming took 1 base from V and 0 from J; bases not matched to a gene: 6. The CDR3 consists of 18 residues. Written as DNA, the CDR3 is TGTGCCAGCAGCTTAGTTTCGAGCGGGGGGCCGAACACCGGGGAGCTGTTTTTT. Protein product: CASSLVSSGGPNTGELFF.

This clone was seen a few times. This chain links TRBV5-5 with TRBJ2-3; D unresolved. The germline V gene has CDR1 SGHKS and CDR2 YYEKEE (reference sequence). V was shortened by 3 bases and J by 3 bases, with 14 bases between the two germline ends. CDR3 length: 15 residues. CDR3 loop: CASSSIPERTDTQYF. The CDR3 DNA reads as TGTGCCAGCAGCTCAATTCCCGAACGGACAGATACGCAGTATTTT.

The chain links TRBV18 to TRBJ1-2, with D possibly matching TRBD1 (6 bases). CDR3 size: 13 residues. Trimming pared 2 bases from V and 9 bases from J, leaving 13 bases between. Germline V lookup: CDR1 KGHSH, CDR2 LQKENI. DNA of the CDR3: TGTGCCAGCTCACCATTGGACAGTAGTAGCTACACCTTC. It encodes CASSPLDSSSYTF.

This chain links TRBV7-6 with TRBJ2-2; D is perhaps TRBD1 (5 bases). The CDR3 is 15 residues long. Per the germline V gene, CDR1 is SGHVS and CDR2 is FNYEAQ. Deletions cut 5 bases from V and 0 bases from J, with 10 bases between. DNA for the CDR3: TGTGCCAGCAGCCCTGGACATGCGAACACCGGGGAGCTGTTTTTT. Translated: CASSPGHANTGELFF.

The rearrangement joins TRBV7-2 to TRBJ1-1, with 8 positions matching TRBD1. With V trimmed by 4 bases and J by 4 bases, 11 bases remained unmatched. The germline CDR1 and CDR2 sequences are SGHTA and FQGNSA. This CDR3 comprises 16 residues. This chain's CDR3 is CASSWTTGVVVTEAFF. The CDR3 nucleotides are TGTGCCAGCAGCTGGACGACAGGGGTCGTGGTCACTGAAGCTTTCTTT.

This clone was picked up a small number of times. The CDR3 region is CASSQDVSADTQYF. The CDR3 DNA is TGCGCCAGCAGCCAAGATGTCAGTGCAGATACGCAGTATTTT. V and J are TRBV4-1 and TRBJ2-3, with D unclear. V lost 0 bases to trimming and J lost 4 bases, with 8 bases between them. Germline CDR1 reads MGHRA; CDR2 reads YSYEKL. The CDR3 extends over 14 amino acids.

The gene calls are TRBV4-1 and TRBJ2-7, with 9 bases identical to TRBD1. CDR3 length: 17 residues. Germline values: CDR1 MGHRA, CDR2 YSYEKL. V was pared by 0 bases and J by 6 bases, with 12 bases of the junction left unmatched. DNA of the CDR3: TGCGCCAGCAGCCAAGACCCAGCCGGGACAGGGAGGAGCGAGCAGTACTTC. It specifies CASSQDPAGTGRSEQYF.

V usage is TRBV7-6 and J usage is TRBJ1-2; TRBD1 is a possible D gene (5 bases). Germline assignment: CDR1 SGHVS and CDR2 FNYEAQ. V was clipped by 3 bases and J by 7 bases, with 9 bases between them. This CDR3 is 12 amino acids long. The CDR3 here is CASSFRVGGYTF. CDR3 DNA: TGTGCCAGCAGCTTCAGGGTTGGTGGCTACACCTTC.

Details on this clone: A junction end diverges from the germline sequence, so it may reflect a read error. This chain joins TRBV20-1 and TRBJ2-7; a weak D match, TRBD1 (6 bases). Germline CDR1 reads DFQATT; CDR2 reads SNEGSKA (reference sequence). The CDR3 extends over 11 amino acids. The CDR3 loop reads CTARTDYEQYF. The CDR3 nucleotides read TGCACTGCTCGGACAGACTACGAGCAGTACTTC.

This clone appeared a single time. The V call is TRBV6-1, the J call TRBJ2-7; 9 positions agree with TRBD1. CDR1 is MNHNS and CDR2 is SASEGT in the germline V gene. The length of the CDR3 is 14 residues. Trimming cost V 4 bases and J 7 bases; bases outside gene matches: 8. The CDR3 region is CASSVVGTGREQYF. Written as DNA, the CDR3 is TGTGCCAGCAGTGTTGTGGGGACAGGGCGGGAGCAGTACTTC.

The chain combines TRBV30 with TRBJ2-4; D is possibly TRBD2 (6 bases). V was cut by 0 bases and J by 11 bases, with 11 bases left in between. The CDR3 is 12 residues long. The germline CDR1 and CDR2 sequences are GTSNPN and SVGIG (reference sequence). The CDR3, as DNA: TGTGCCTGGAGTGTAGGAGGGTCCTTTCAGTACTTC. This encodes CAWSVGGSFQYF.

The J gene is TRBJ1-4, the V gene TRBV4-3, with 7 bases lining up with TRBD1. The CDR3 totals 20 residues. After removal of 1 base from V and 3 bases from J, the junction contained 17 bases not matched to a gene. Germline assignment: CDR1 LGHNA and CDR2 YSLEER. The CDR3 spells CASSQGKGETGMIANEKLFF. The DNA of the CDR3 is TGCGCCAGCAGCCAAGGAAAGGGCGAGACAGGGATGATTGCTAATGAAAAACTGTTTTTT.

The chain recombines TRBV27 with TRBJ1-2, with D hard to call. Between the trimmed V and J ends, which lost 2 bases and 7 bases, there was a span of 14 bases. CDR3 length: 14 residues. Germline-derived CDR1 and CDR2 are MNHEY and SMNVEV (reference sequence). This CDR3 reads CASSLGPVRGGYTF. The CDR3 DNA is TGTGCCAGCAGTTTAGGCCCCGTGCGGGGTGGCTACACCTTC.

V usage is TRBV25-1 and J usage is TRBJ1-1; D perhaps matches TRBD1 (5 bases). This CDR3 contains 16 residues. The germline V and J ends were trimmed by 3 bases and 4 bases, with 18 bases remaining between them. Germline V lookup: CDR1 MGHDK, CDR2 SYGVNS. This CDR3 is CASSDLRAVKFTEAFF. The CDR3 coding sequence is TGTGCCAGCAGTGATCTCAGGGCTGTAAAATTCACTGAAGCTTTCTTT.

This clone appeared a few times. This chain joins TRBV6-1 and TRBJ2-1, with 10 bases that match TRBD2. In germline, CDR1 is MNHNS, CDR2 SASEGT. The CDR3 totals 15 residues. V was pared by 3 bases and J by 4 bases, with 3 bases of the junction left unmatched. The CDR3 DNA follows: TGTGCCAGCAGTGACGGAGCGGGGGGGTACAATGAGCAGTTCTTC. As protein: CASSDGAGGYNEQFF.

The chain employs TRBV6-6 and TRBJ1-1; possibly TRBD1 for D (6 bases). V dropped 0 bases and J dropped 4 bases, with 12 bases sitting between them. Germline CDR1 is MNHNY and CDR2 is SVGAGI (reference sequence). The CDR3 contains 15 residues. CDR3 region: CASSYSRGLGTEAFF. DNA for the CDR3: TGTGCCAGCAGTTACTCGCGGGGGCTCGGCACTGAAGCTTTCTTT.

The rearrangement joins TRBV5-1 to TRBJ2-5, with D perhaps TRBD1 (6 bases). Matching the DNA end better, TRBJ2-7 makes the J call doubtful. This CDR3 is built from 13 residues. Germline V CDR1 and CDR2: SGHRS, YFSETQ. The CDR3 loop reads CASSLGDMTEQYF. CDR3 in DNA: TGCGCCAGCAGCTTGGGGGACATGACCGAGCAGTACTTC.

This chain uses TRBV11-3 with TRBJ1-1; 7 nucleotides align to TRBD1. This CDR3 is 15 amino acids long. Germline assignment: CDR1 SGHNT and CDR2 YENEEA. The trim removed 1 base at V and 1 base at J, leaving 3 bases unmatched. CDR3 in DNA: TGTGCCAGCAGCTTAGGAAAGGGGGCGAACACTGAAGCTTTCTTT. Amino acids: CASSLGKGANTEAFF.

The chain recombines TRBV7-9 with TRBJ2-7, with 7 bases that match TRBD2. The V gene's germline CDR1 is SEHNR and CDR2 FQNEAQ (reference sequence). V was pared by 7 bases and J by 2 bases, with 14 bases of the junction left unmatched. The CDR3 totals 16 residues. For the CDR3, the DNA is TGTGCCAGCAATGGGGGGGTGCCAGGCGGCCCCTACGAGCAGTACTTC. Translating it yields CASNGGVPGGPYEQYF.

The chain links TRBV6-1 to TRBJ1-1, with 7 bases identical to TRBD1. Germline V gives CDR1 MNHNS, CDR2 SASEGT. The V and J ends lost 7 bases and 4 bases, in that order; junction bases with no gene match: 3. CDR3 length: 12 residues. CDR3 nucleotides: TGTGCCAGCACCCCAGGGGGCACTGAAGCTTTCTTT. It codes for CASTPGGTEAFF.

V usage is TRBV19 and J usage is TRBJ2-2; D is possibly TRBD2 (5 bases). The germline V gene has CDR1 LNHDA and CDR2 SQIVND (reference sequence). The V and J ends lost 6 bases and 7 bases respectively, with 15 bases between them. This CDR3 has 14 amino acids. CDR3 sequence reads: CASSPRAVGGELFF. CDR3 DNA: TGTGCCAGTAGCCCCAGAGCGGTGGGCGGGGAGCTGTTTTTT.

This chain joins TRBV7-2 and TRBJ1-5; D is unresolved. The CDR3 loop spans 15 amino acids. From germline, CDR1 is SGHTA and CDR2 FQGNSA. V was shortened by 4 bases and J by 9 bases, with 19 bases between the two germline ends. The CDR3 nucleotides are TGTGCCAGCAGCTGGAGTGACGGCCTCCCGGCGCCCCAGCATTTT. Its protein product is CASSWSDGLPAPQHF.

V and J are TRBV4-2 and TRBJ1-6; 7 bases are shared with TRBD1. The CDR3 consists of 15 residues. The germline CDR1 and CDR2 sequences are LGHNA and YNFKEQ. Unmatched junction bases numbered 9, after V lost 7 bases and J lost 6 bases. The CDR3 coding sequence is TGTGCCAGCAATAGGGGGACAGACTTTAATTCACCCCTCCACTTT. The encoded protein is CASNRGTDFNSPLHF.

The chain couples TRBV29-1 to TRBJ1-5; D is possibly TRBD1 (5 bases). The CDR3 length is 14 residues. Germline V CDR1 and CDR2: SQVTM, ANQGSEA. The ends were cut back, 2 bases at V and 2 bases at J, with 10 bases in the middle. This CDR3 reads CSVETGEGNQPQHF. The CDR3 nucleotides are TGCAGCGTTGAAACAGGAGAGGGCAATCAGCCCCAGCATTTT. Full variable domain (remainder filled in from reference TRBV29-1 and TRBJ1-5): SAVISQKPSRDICQRGTSLTIQCQVDSQVTMMFWYRQQPGQSLTLIATANQGSEATYESGFVIDKFPISRPNLTFSTLTVSNMSPEDSSIYLCSVETGEGNQPQHFGDGTRLSIL.

This chain connects TRBV5-8 to TRBJ1-6, with 7 bases lining up with TRBD1. The V segment lost 3 bases and the J segment 15 bases; nucleotides outside the gene matches: 3. Germline V CDR1 and CDR2: SGHTS, YDEGEE. CDR3 length equals 11 residues. The CDR3 reads CASSSQGDLHF. In nucleotides, the CDR3 is TGTGCCAGCAGCTCCCAGGGGGACCTCCACTTT. Combining the CDR3 with reference TRBV5-8 and TRBJ1-6 gives the whole variable domain EAGVTQSPTHLIKTRGQQATLRCSPISGHTSVYWYQQALGLGLQFLLWYDEGEERNRGNFPPRFSGRQFPNYSSELNVNALELEDSALYLCASSSQGDLHFGNGTRLTVT.

The chain joins TRBV4-2 to TRBJ1-5, with D perhaps TRBD1 (5 bases). This CDR3 is built from 15 residues. In germline, CDR1 is LGHNA, CDR2 YNFKEQ. V lost 1 base and J 3 bases, leaving 10 bases between the germline ends. CDR3 sequence: CASSQGGSFNQPQHF. In DNA form, the CDR3 reads TGTGCCAGCAGCCAAGGGGGCAGTTTCAATCAGCCCCAGCATTTT.